This is a list of T cell receptor beta chains from one sample in a study of patients and donors after allogeneic stem cell transplantation. TCRdb reprocessed the RT-PCR reads with MiXCR, giving one entry per CDR3 protein. This sample yields some 880,000 distinct CDR3 sequences, of which roughly 18% are seen a single time; under 6.5% belongs to the top ten. The material sequenced was blood, either unsorted or a sorted T cell fraction (not recorded which). These receptors originate from a human donor who was either an allogeneic HSCT recipient or a stem cell or donor lymphocyte infusion donor (not recorded which). It is not recorded whose cells these are; they may come from a transplant donor. The CDR3 runs from the conserved cysteine through the conserved F or W. The D gene is left open where the match is weak. Size is stated for part of the rows, as once, few or many counts, or as a class when the clone is expanded.

CDR3: CSARVTEGVGPTNTGELFF; DNA: TGCAGTGCTAGAGTCACGGAGGGAGTGGGGCCTACGAACACCGGGGAGCTGTTTTTT; V: TRBV20-1; J: TRBJ2-2; size: NA; D: NA
CDR3: CASSFGGFEQFF; DNA: TGTGCCAGCAGTTTTGGGGGCTTTGAGCAGTTCTTC; V: TRBV12-3/TRBV12-4; J: TRBJ2-1; size: NA; D: NA
CDR3: CASSQDATSGTDTQYF; DNA: TGTGCCAGCAGCCAAGATGCCACTAGCGGTACAGATACGCAGTATTTT; V: TRBV3-1; J: TRBJ2-3; size: NA; D: TRBD2
CDR3: CASSPGTALTETQYF; DNA: TGCGCCAGCAGCCCCGGGACGGCCTTGACGGAGACCCAGTACTTC; V: TRBV5-1; J: TRBJ2-5; size: NA; D: NA
CDR3: CASSPWTGKETQYF; DNA: TGTGCCAGCAGTCCTTGGACAGGGAAAGAGACCCAGTACTTC; V: TRBV6-1; J: TRBJ2-5; size: NA; D: TRBD1
CDR3: CASSPGQGVEQYF; DNA: TGTGCCAGCAGCCCCGGACAGGGCGTCGAGCAGTACTTC; V: TRBV6-2/TRBV6-3; J: TRBJ2-7; size: few; D: TRBD1
CDR3: CASSPSHNTGELFF; DNA: TGTGCCAGCAGCCCAAGTCATAACACCGGGGAGCTGTTTTTT; V: TRBV7-9; J: TRBJ2-2; size: NA; D: NA
CDR3: CAWSVLSGANVLTF; DNA: TGTGCCTGGAGTGTACTATCTGGGGCCAACGTCCTGACTTTC; V: TRBV30; J: TRBJ2-6; size: NA; D: NA
CDR3: CASSATGGGRDGYTF; DNA: TGTGCCAGCAGCGCGACAGGGGGCGGACGAGATGGCTACACCTTC; V: TRBV11-1; J: TRBJ1-2; size: many; D: TRBD1
CDR3: CASSFARSSSYNEQFF; DNA: TGTGCCAGCAGCTTTGCTCGCTCGAGCTCCTACAATGAGCAGTTCTTC; V: TRBV5-5; J: TRBJ2-1; size: few; D: NA
CDR3: CASSFPIGRDSGGTDTQYF; DNA: TGTGCCAGCAGCTTCCCGATCGGCAGGGATAGCGGGGGAACAGATACGCAGTATTTT; V: TRBV7-8; J: TRBJ2-3; size: once; D: TRBD2
CDR3: CSVDGETGHPSTGELFF; DNA: TGCAGCGTTGATGGTGAAACGGGACACCCGAGCACCGGGGAGCTGTTTTTT; V: TRBV29-1; J: TRBJ2-2; size: NA; D: NA
CDR3: CSARDSQSMGYGYTF; DNA: TGCAGTGCTAGAGATTCCCAGAGCATGGGCTATGGCTACACCTTC; V: TRBV20-1; J: TRBJ1-2; size: NA; D: NA
CDR3: CASSSRASGGYEQYF; DNA: TGTGCCAGCAGTTCCCGGGCTAGCGGGGGCTACGAGCAGTACTTC; V: TRBV6-2/TRBV6-3; J: TRBJ2-7; size: few; D: TRBD2
CDR3: CASSSFTGPYEQYF; DNA: TGTGCCAGCAGCTCCTTCACAGGGCCCTACGAGCAGTACTTC; V: TRBV5-6; J: TRBJ2-7; size: NA; D: NA
CDR3: CASSFRAPYEQYF; DNA: TGCGCCAGCAGTTTTCGCGCTCCCTACGAGCAGTACTTC; V: TRBV5-1; J: TRBJ2-7; size: NA; D: NA
CDR3: CASSYSPSGELFF; DNA: TGTGCCAGCAGTTACTCCCCCTCCGGGGAGCTGTTTTTT; V: TRBV6-6; J: TRBJ2-2; size: few; D: NA
CDR3: CASSLLRGGGYEQYF; DNA: TGTGCCAGCAGTTTATTGCGGGGGGGCGGGTACGAGCAGTACTTC; V: TRBV27; J: TRBJ2-7; size: NA; D: TRBD2
CDR3: CASSLADRSDTQYF; DNA: TGCGCCAGCAGCTTGGCGGACCGATCCGATACGCAGTATTTT; V: TRBV5-1; J: TRBJ2-3; size: few; D: NA
CDR3: CASSSRLRGVNNEQFF; DNA: TGTGCCAGCAGCTCGAGGCTCAGGGGGGTGAACAATGAGCAGTTCTTC; V: TRBV5-5; J: TRBJ2-1; size: NA; D: NA
CDR3: CASSVSSIQRTNTDTQYF; DNA: TGTGCCAGCAGCGTATCATCGATACAACGCACAAACACAGATACGCAGTATTTT; V: TRBV9; J: TRBJ2-3; size: NA; D: NA
CDR3: CASPCWDTNQPQHF; DNA: TGTGCCAGCCCATGCTGGGACACTAATCAGCCCCAGCATTTT; V: TRBV21-1; J: TRBJ1-5; size: few; D: NA
CDR3: CAWSDRGVYGYTF; DNA: TGTGCCTGGAGCGACAGGGGAGTCTATGGCTACACCTTC; V: TRBV30; J: TRBJ1-2; size: once; D: TRBD1
CDR3: CSVATLKGGSGNTIYF; DNA: TGCAGCGTTGCTACTTTGAAAGGAGGGTCTGGAAACACCATATATTTT; V: TRBV29-1; J: TRBJ1-3; size: few; D: NA
CDR3: CSARVAPKETQYF; DNA: TGCAGTGCTAGAGTGGCTCCTAAAGAGACCCAGTACTTC; V: TRBV20-1; J: TRBJ2-5; size: NA; D: NA
CDR3: CSAGDARSYNEQFF; DNA: TGCAGTGCTGGGGACGCCCGCTCCTACAATGAGCAGTTCTTC; V: TRBV20-1; J: TRBJ2-1; size: NA; D: NA
CDR3: CASSEGLAGGTLYNEQFF; DNA: TGTGCCAGCAGTGAAGGGCTAGCGGGAGGGACCCTCTACAATGAGCAGTTCTTC; V: TRBV2; J: TRBJ2-1; size: NA; D: TRBD2
CDR3: CASGLTSTDYGYGYTF; DNA: TGTGCTAGTGGTTTGACATCGACGGATTATGGCTATGGCTACACCTTC; V: TRBV12-5; J: TRBJ1-2; size: NA; D: NA
CDR3: CATSDLSGTGETQYF; DNA: TGTGCCACCAGTGATTTGTCGGGGACCGGAGAGACCCAGTACTTC; V: TRBV24-1; J: TRBJ2-5; size: few; D: NA
CDR3: CASSPHPGHLSYNEQFF; DNA: TGTGCCAGCAGCCCCCACCCGGGACACCTCTCCTACAATGAGCAGTTCTTC; V: TRBV7-9; J: TRBJ2-1; size: few; D: NA
CDR3: CASSFRDTYVWNTQYF; DNA: TGTGCCAGCAGCTTCCGGGACACCTACGTCTGGAATACGCAGTATTTT; V: TRBV7-9; J: TRBJ2-3; size: NA; D: NA
CDR3: CASSFPGPLYNEQFF; DNA: TGTGCCAGCAGTTTTCCTGGACCTCTCTACAATGAGCAGTTCTTC; V: TRBV12-3/TRBV12-4; J: TRBJ2-1; size: few; D: NA
CDR3: CASSSVRGGFPGELFF; DNA: TGTGCCAGCAGTTCTGTCCGGGGGGGCTTCCCCGGGGAGCTGTTTTTT; V: TRBV27; J: TRBJ2-2; size: NA; D: TRBD2
CDR3: CASTPDAGGPLGELFF; DNA: TGTGCCAGCACCCCGGATGCGGGGGGGCCTCTCGGGGAGCTGTTTTTT; V: TRBV9; J: TRBJ2-2; size: few; D: TRBD2
CDR3: CASSLQGGLFF; DNA: TGTGCCAGCAGCCTTCAGGGTGGGCTGTTTTTT; V: TRBV11-2; J: TRBJ2-2; size: few; D: NA
CDR3: CSAQRGFNNEQFF; DNA: TGCAGTGCCCAGCGGGGATTCAACAATGAGCAGTTCTTC; V: TRBV20-1; J: TRBJ2-1; size: NA; D: TRBD2
CDR3: CASSRSSGNTIYF; DNA: TGCGCCAGCAGTAGGAGCTCTGGAAACACCATATATTTT; V: TRBV5-1; J: TRBJ1-3; size: many; D: NA
CDR3: CASSQRQAGWSTDTQYF; DNA: TGCGCCAGCAGCCAACGCCAAGCAGGGTGGAGCACAGATACGCAGTATTTT; V: TRBV5-1; J: TRBJ2-3; size: NA; D: NA
CDR3: CASSSSGGRPDYYGYTF; DNA: TGTGCCAGCAGTTCCTCGGGGGGCCGCCCGGACTACTATGGCTACACCTTC; V: TRBV27; J: TRBJ1-2; size: NA; D: NA
CDR3: CASSLWGRAMADTQYF; DNA: TGTGCCAGCAGCTTATGGGGGAGGGCCATGGCAGATACGCAGTATTTT; V: TRBV7-9; J: TRBJ2-3; size: once; D: TRBD2
CDR3: CASSYGRPDTQYF; DNA: TGTGCCAGCAGTTATGGGCGTCCAGATACGCAGTATTTT; V: TRBV6-2/TRBV6-3; J: TRBJ2-3; size: few; D: NA
CDR3: CSAQVGSIDRQYNEQFF; DNA: TGCAGCGCCCAGGTTGGATCCATCGACAGGCAATACAATGAGCAGTTCTTC; V: TRBV29-1; J: TRBJ2-1; size: NA; D: NA
CDR3: CASSQELREPHEQFF; DNA: TGTGCCAGCAGCCAAGAATTGCGGGAGCCCCATGAGCAGTTCTTC; V: TRBV4-2; J: TRBJ2-1; size: NA; D: TRBD2
CDR3: CATSRGAESYNEQFF; DNA: TGTGCCACCAGCAGAGGGGCGGAAAGTTACAATGAGCAGTTCTTC; V: TRBV15; J: TRBJ2-1; size: many; D: NA
CDR3: CASSLEPGSNEKLFF; DNA: TGTGCCAGCAGCTTAGAACCAGGCTCTAATGAAAAACTGTTTTTT; V: TRBV7-8; J: TRBJ1-4; size: NA; D: NA
CDR3: CASSALGTGGTFF; DNA: TGTGCCAGCAGCGCCCTCGGGACAGGGGGAACTTTCTTT; V: TRBV6-1; J: TRBJ1-1; size: few; D: TRBD1
CDR3: CASNKDLNTEAFF; DNA: TGCGCCAGCAATAAGGACTTGAACACTGAAGCTTTCTTT; V: TRBV5-1; J: TRBJ1-1; size: NA; D: NA
CDR3: CAISDNRNTIYF; DNA: TGTGCCATCAGTGATAATCGAAACACCATATATTTT; V: TRBV10-3; J: TRBJ1-3; size: many; D: NA
CDR3: CASSLKLLGTSGYEQYF; DNA: TGCGCCAGCAGCTTGAAGCTCCTCGGGACTAGCGGCTACGAGCAGTACTTC; V: TRBV5-1; J: TRBJ2-7; size: few; D: TRBD2
CDR3: CASSELGDLYEQYF; DNA: TGCGCCAGCAGTGAGTTAGGGGATCTCTACGAGCAGTACTTC; V: TRBV10-2; J: TRBJ2-7; size: few; D: NA
CDR3: CASSFGAGTSNEQFF; DNA: TGTGCCAGCAGCTTTGGAGCCGGGACTAGCAATGAGCAGTTCTTC; V: TRBV7-7; J: TRBJ2-1; size: few; D: TRBD2
CDR3: CASSLGRPGELFF; DNA: TGTGCCAGCAGCTTAGGGAGGCCCGGGGAGCTGTTTTTT; V: TRBV11-3; J: TRBJ2-2; size: few; D: NA
CDR3: CSVEDLGTGEYGYTF; DNA: TGCAGCGTTGAAGATCTTGGGACAGGGGAATATGGCTACACCTTC; V: TRBV29-1; J: TRBJ1-2; size: NA; D: TRBD1
CDR3: CAWTGLATIETQYF; DNA: TGTGCCTGGACTGGGCTAGCTACAATAGAGACCCAGTACTTC; V: TRBV30; J: TRBJ2-5; size: NA; D: NA
CDR3: CASSPRGWENTEAFF; DNA: TGTGCCAGCAGTCCACGGGGGTGGGAGAACACTGAAGCTTTCTTT; V: TRBV12-3/TRBV12-4; J: TRBJ1-1; size: NA; D: NA
CDR3: CASSLTRGPRPNEKLFF; DNA: TGTGCCAGCAGTCTTACCAGGGGGCCTCGTCCTAATGAAAAACTGTTTTTT; V: TRBV12-3/TRBV12-4; J: TRBJ1-4; size: NA; D: TRBD1
CDR3: CASSLLGQGDGYTF; DNA: TGTGCCAGCAGTTTACTGGGACAGGGGGATGGCTACACCTTC; V: TRBV12-3/TRBV12-4; J: TRBJ1-2; size: few; D: TRBD1
CDR3: CATSDLSSEGRFF; DNA: TGTGCCACCAGTGATCTATCTAGCGAGGGGCGGTTCTTC; V: TRBV24-1; J: TRBJ2-1; size: NA; D: NA
CDR3: CASSLVSGGNYGYTF; DNA: TGTGCCAGCAGTTTGGTCTCCGGGGGCAACTATGGCTACACCTTC; V: TRBV27; J: TRBJ1-2; size: few; D: NA
CDR3: CASIKKGSGNTIYF; DNA: TGTGCCAGCATTAAAAAAGGCTCTGGAAACACCATATATTTT; V: TRBV12-3/TRBV12-4; J: TRBJ1-3; size: few; D: NA